This is a list of T cell receptor beta chains from one sample in a study of healthy donors' naive CD4 and CD8 T cells. TCRdb re-derived calls from the reads in MiXCR, one entry per CDR3 protein. Of around 200,000 distinct CDR3 sequences in the sample, over 60% were seen once. The sample consisted of naive CD4+ and CD8+ T cells sorted from blood, pooled from several donors. These receptors were taken from a pool of human donors in good health; the sample pools cells from several healthy donors. Each CDR3 is given with its conserved first and last residue. A D gene is named only where the DNA matches it firmly. Clone size is stated in some rows and not others, as once, few, many or a class when expanded.

d_gene: TRBD1; v_gene: TRBV27; j_gene: TRBJ2-7; abundance: NA; CDR3aa: CASSPTGVSYEQYF; CDR3nt: TGTGCCAGCAGTCCTACAGGGGTGTCCTACGAGCAGTACTTC
d_gene: NA; v_gene: TRBV19; j_gene: TRBJ2-1; abundance: few; CDR3aa: CASSRDGSSYNEQFF; CDR3nt: TGTGCCAGTAGTAGGGACGGTAGCTCCTACAATGAGCAGTTCTTC
d_gene: NA; v_gene: TRBV27; j_gene: TRBJ2-1; abundance: NA; CDR3aa: CASSTFPTGQQFF; CDR3nt: TGTGCCAGCAGTACATTCCCGACAGGTCAGCAGTTCTTC
d_gene: TRBD1; v_gene: TRBV29-1; j_gene: TRBJ2-6; abundance: NA; CDR3aa: CSVADRDSQNSGANVLTF; CDR3nt: TGCAGCGTTGCAGATAGGGACAGCCAAAACTCTGGGGCCAACGTCCTGACTTTC
d_gene: TRBD2; v_gene: TRBV28; j_gene: TRBJ2-7; abundance: NA; CDR3aa: CASTPTSGREYEQYF; CDR3nt: TGTGCCAGCACTCCTACTAGCGGGAGGGAATACGAGCAGTACTTC
d_gene: NA; v_gene: TRBV19; j_gene: TRBJ2-1; abundance: NA; CDR3aa: CASMGETDEQFF; CDR3nt: TGTGCCAGTATGGGGGAAACGGATGAGCAGTTCTTC
d_gene: NA; v_gene: TRBV30; j_gene: TRBJ1-1; abundance: few; CDR3aa: CAWRQGAANTEAFF; CDR3nt: TGTGCCTGGAGACAAGGCGCAGCGAACACTGAAGCTTTCTTT
d_gene: NA; v_gene: TRBV30; j_gene: TRBJ2-1; abundance: NA; CDR3aa: CAALDPYGNEQFF; CDR3nt: TGTGCGGCCCTCGACCCCTACGGCAATGAGCAGTTCTTC
d_gene: NA; v_gene: TRBV2; j_gene: TRBJ1-3; abundance: few; CDR3aa: CASSAPGNTIYF; CDR3nt: TGTGCCAGCAGTGCCCCTGGAAACACCATATATTTT
d_gene: NA; v_gene: TRBV19; j_gene: TRBJ1-2; abundance: NA; CDR3aa: CASSIDGYNYGYTF; CDR3nt: TGTGCCAGTAGTATAGATGGGTATAACTATGGCTACACCTTC
d_gene: NA; v_gene: TRBV29-1; j_gene: TRBJ2-7; abundance: once; CDR3aa: CSVEVGVYEQYF; CDR3nt: TGCAGCGTTGAAGTCGGGGTCTACGAGCAGTACTTC
d_gene: TRBD1; v_gene: TRBV6-2/TRBV6-3; j_gene: TRBJ1-6; abundance: NA; CDR3aa: CASSEGQGKVSPLHF; CDR3nt: TGTGCCAGCAGCGAGGGACAGGGCAAGGTGTCACCCCTCCACTTT
d_gene: NA; v_gene: TRBV29-1; j_gene: TRBJ1-2; abundance: NA; CDR3aa: CSVDAPGLYGYTF; CDR3nt: TGCAGCGTTGATGCCCCAGGACTCTATGGCTACACCTTC
d_gene: NA; v_gene: TRBV11-3; j_gene: TRBJ2-1; abundance: NA; CDR3aa: CASSTSRAHAPEQFF; CDR3nt: TGTGCCAGCAGCACCTCTCGGGCCCACGCCCCTGAGCAGTTCTTC
d_gene: NA; v_gene: TRBV19; j_gene: TRBJ2-1; abundance: NA; CDR3aa: CASSPAASYNEQFF; CDR3nt: TGTGCCAGTAGCCCCGCGGCGAGTTACAATGAGCAGTTCTTC
d_gene: NA; v_gene: TRBV24-1; j_gene: TRBJ2-1; abundance: NA; CDR3aa: CATGNVYNEQFF; CDR3nt: TGTGCCACCGGGAACGTCTACAATGAGCAGTTCTTC
d_gene: NA; v_gene: TRBV20-1; j_gene: TRBJ2-4; abundance: few; CDR3aa: CSAQTRGRAKNIQYF; CDR3nt: TGCAGTGCTCAGACCCGGGGAAGAGCCAAAAACATTCAGTACTTC
d_gene: NA; v_gene: TRBV19; j_gene: TRBJ2-7; abundance: once; CDR3aa: CASSIRAGGREQYF; CDR3nt: TGTGCCAGTAGTATCAGGGCAGGGGGGCGCGAGCAGTACTTC
d_gene: TRBD1; v_gene: TRBV29-1; j_gene: TRBJ1-2; abundance: NA; CDR3aa: CSVERTGSGYTF; CDR3nt: TGCAGCGTTGAAAGGACAGGGAGCGGCTACACCTTC
d_gene: NA; v_gene: TRBV19; j_gene: TRBJ2-7; abundance: NA; CDR3aa: CASSIGAGSRYEQYF; CDR3nt: TGTGCCAGTAGTATAGGGGCAGGGTCTCGCTACGAGCAGTACTTC
d_gene: NA; v_gene: TRBV29-1; j_gene: TRBJ1-2; abundance: NA; CDR3aa: CSVLASYGYTF; CDR3nt: TGCAGCGTTTTGGCTAGCTATGGCTACACCTTC
d_gene: NA; v_gene: TRBV19; j_gene: TRBJ2-1; abundance: NA; CDR3aa: CASSMIGYNEQFF; CDR3nt: TGTGCCAGTAGTATGATAGGTTACAATGAGCAGTTCTTC
d_gene: NA; v_gene: TRBV6-6; j_gene: TRBJ1-1; abundance: NA; CDR3aa: CVSSYVGNTEAFF; CDR3nt: TGTGTCAGCAGTTACGTAGGGAACACTGAAGCTTTCTTT
d_gene: NA; v_gene: TRBV12-3/TRBV12-4; j_gene: TRBJ1-3; abundance: NA; CDR3aa: CASSLAGAGNTIYF; CDR3nt: TGTGCCAGCAGTTTGGCAGGGGCTGGAAACACCATATATTTT
d_gene: TRBD2; v_gene: TRBV29-1; j_gene: TRBJ2-2; abundance: NA; CDR3aa: CSGSTSGATYTGELFF; CDR3nt: TGCAGCGGATCGACTAGCGGGGCGACGTACACCGGGGAGCTGTTTTTT
d_gene: NA; v_gene: TRBV19; j_gene: TRBJ1-6; abundance: NA; CDR3aa: CAGAGSYNSPLHF; CDR3nt: TGTGCCGGCGCGGGCTCCTATAATTCACCCCTCCACTTT
d_gene: NA; v_gene: TRBV14; j_gene: TRBJ2-1; abundance: once; CDR3aa: CASSQVSIEQFF; CDR3nt: TGTGCCAGCAGCCAAGTTTCTATTGAGCAGTTCTTC
d_gene: NA; v_gene: TRBV20-1; j_gene: TRBJ1-2; abundance: NA; CDR3aa: CSARDRADANYGYTF; CDR3nt: TGCAGTGCTAGAGATAGGGCAGATGCTAACTATGGCTACACCTTC
d_gene: NA; v_gene: TRBV5-6; j_gene: TRBJ1-1; abundance: few; CDR3aa: CASSLEAVMNTEAFF; CDR3nt: TGTGCCAGCAGCTTGGAGGCAGTCATGAACACTGAAGCTTTCTTT
d_gene: NA; v_gene: TRBV19; j_gene: TRBJ1-5; abundance: few; CDR3aa: CASSKGVVQPQHF; CDR3nt: TGTGCCAGTAGTAAAGGGGTGGTGCAGCCCCAGCATTTT
d_gene: TRBD1; v_gene: TRBV20-1; j_gene: TRBJ1-1; abundance: once; CDR3aa: CSARVDRGNGLNTEAFF; CDR3nt: TGCAGTGCTAGAGTCGACAGGGGAAACGGTTTGAACACTGAAGCTTTCTTT
d_gene: NA; v_gene: TRBV6-5; j_gene: TRBJ1-1; abundance: NA; CDR3aa: CASSYFTEQGTGTEAFF; CDR3nt: TGTGCCAGCAGTTACTTTACGGAACAGGGTACGGGGACTGAAGCTTTCTTT
d_gene: NA; v_gene: TRBV29-1; j_gene: TRBJ2-7; abundance: NA; CDR3aa: CSVDGVESGDGQYF; CDR3nt: TGCAGCGTTGACGGGGTAGAATCGGGAGACGGGCAGTACTTC
d_gene: NA; v_gene: TRBV18; j_gene: TRBJ1-1; abundance: NA; CDR3aa: CASSPKANTEAFF; CDR3nt: TGTGCCAGCTCACCAAAAGCAAACACTGAAGCTTTCTTT
d_gene: NA; v_gene: TRBV6-5; j_gene: TRBJ2-7; abundance: NA; CDR3aa: CASRFQGVPYEQYF; CDR3nt: TGTGCCAGCAGGTTCCAGGGAGTCCCCTACGAGCAGTACTTC
d_gene: TRBD2; v_gene: TRBV29-1; j_gene: TRBJ2-3; abundance: NA; CDR3aa: CGVELAGVFWQYF; CDR3nt: TGCGGCGTTGAACTAGCGGGGGTGTTCTGGCAGTATTTT
d_gene: TRBD1; v_gene: TRBV6-5; j_gene: TRBJ2-2; abundance: NA; CDR3aa: CASKIGTGDTGELFF; CDR3nt: TGTGCCAGCAAGATTGGGACAGGGGACACCGGGGAGCTGTTTTTT